The next 8 T cell receptor beta chains were all read from a single sample in a study of CD8 T cells in Susac syndrome. Random hexamers were used to reverse transcribe about 0.45 to 1 ug of RNA. Using its own MiXCR run on the immunoSEQ multiplex PCR reads, TCRdb lists one record per CDR3 protein. The sample lists 80,000 or so distinct CDR3 sequences, around 94% occurring once. Sample: CD8+ T cells from PBMCs. These receptors all stem from a human donor with Susac syndrome.

The V and J genes are TRBV12-3 or TRBV12-4 and TRBJ2-7, with TRBD2 as a possible D gene (5 bases). This CDR3 has 11 amino acids. V lost 3 bases, J lost 7 bases, and 7 bases lay in between. CDR3 nucleotide sequence: TGTGCCAGCAGTTTCGGGGATGAGCAGTACTTC. Its protein product is CASSFGDEQYF.

This chain joins TRBV4-3 and TRBJ2-7; maybe TRBD1 (6 bases). The CDR3 loop spans 15 amino acids. Germline assignment: CDR1 LGHNA and CDR2 YSLEER. V lost 4 bases and J 2 bases, leaving 15 bases between the germline ends. CDR3 bases: TGCGCCAGCAGCCCATACACCGGGACACCCTACGAGCAGTACTTC. Its protein is CASSPYTGTPYEQYF.

The chain joins TRBV9 to TRBJ2-2; D remains ambiguous. Germline V CDR1 and CDR2: SGDLS, YYNGEE. The V and J ends lost 3 bases and 0 bases respectively, with 6 bases between them. The CDR3 totals 14 residues. As DNA, the CDR3 is TGTGCCAGCAGCGGGTCCGCGAACACCGGGGAGCTGTTTTTT. This codes for CASSGSANTGELFF.

The CDR3 coding sequence is TGTGCCAGCAGCCAAGCTCAGGGGGGGAACATTCAGTACTTC. It yields the protein CASSQAQGGNIQYF. The rearrangement uses TRBV3-1 and TRBJ2-4; TRBD1 or TRBD2 may be the D gene (7 bases each). This CDR3 region has 14 residues. Trimming took off 1 base at V and 7 bases at J, with 11 bases between the two ends. Germline V lookup: CDR1 LGHDT, CDR2 YNNKEL (reference sequence).

This chain uses TRBV5-6 with TRBJ1-2; 12 bases are shared with TRBD1. After removal of 2 bases from V and 7 bases from J, the junction contained 6 bases not matched to a gene. The CDR3 runs to 15 residues. Per germline, CDR1 SGHDT and CDR2 YYEEEE. The CDR3 protein is CASSLPGQGAIGYTF. The CDR3 DNA reads TGTGCCAGCAGCTTACCGGGACAGGGGGCGATTGGCTACACCTTC. The full variable domain, with the rest looked up from reference TRBV5-6 and TRBJ1-2, is DAGVTQSPTHLIKTRGQQVTLRCSPKSGHDTVSWYQQALGQGPQFIFQYYEEEERQRGNFPDRFSGHQFPNYSSELNVNALLLGDSALYLCASSLPGQGAIGYTFGSGTRLTVV.

This CDR3 is CASSLAKDRGHDEQYF. DNA of the CDR3: TGTGCCAGCAGTTTAGCGAAGGACAGGGGGCATGACGAGCAGTACTTC. The gene calls are TRBV12-3 or TRBV12-4 and TRBJ2-7, with 11 bases lining up with TRBD1. V lost 0 bases and J lost 5; bases outside the gene matches: 6. The CDR3 covers 16 residues.

The chain is built from TRBV29-1 and TRBJ2-1, with D maybe TRBD2 (5 bases). Germline loops: CDR1 SQVTM, CDR2 ANQGSEA. The CDR3 runs to 14 residues. V shed 7 bases and J shed 7 bases, with 20 bases lying between them. In nucleotides, the CDR3 is TGCAGCGGCCTAGACGTCGCTACTAGGAATGAGCAGTTCTTC. Amino acids: CSGLDVATRNEQFF.

Concerning this clonotype itself: The junction shows a germline mismatch at one end, possibly a read error. J is TRBJ1-1 and V is TRBV19, with D perhaps matching TRBD1 (6 bases). The CDR3 covers 14 residues. The germline V gene encodes CDR1 LNHDA and CDR2 SQIVND (reference sequence). CDR3 DNA: TGTGCCAGTAGCATAGTAATGGGGGCCACTGAAGCTTTCTTT. Translation: CASSIVMGATEAFF.